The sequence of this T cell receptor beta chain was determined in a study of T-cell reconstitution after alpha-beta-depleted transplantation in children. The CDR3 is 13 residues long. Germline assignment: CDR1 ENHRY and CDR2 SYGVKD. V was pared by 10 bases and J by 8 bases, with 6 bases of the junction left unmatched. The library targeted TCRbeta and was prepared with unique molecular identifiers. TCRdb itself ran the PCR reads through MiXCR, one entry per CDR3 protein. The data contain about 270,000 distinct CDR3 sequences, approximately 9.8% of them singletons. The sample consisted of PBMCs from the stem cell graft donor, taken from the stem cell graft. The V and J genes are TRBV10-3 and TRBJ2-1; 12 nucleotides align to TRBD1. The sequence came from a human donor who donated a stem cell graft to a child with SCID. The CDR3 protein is CATGDRGPDEQFF. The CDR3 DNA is TGTGCCACCGGGGACAGGGGGCCGGATGAGCAGTTCTTC.